This T cell receptor beta chain was retrieved from a study of T-cell memory formation after mild COVID-19. Whole-study findings and limits: Balance between CD4 and CD8 was seen in clones contracting day 15 to 85, and a CD4+ lean was seen in later expanders.

V was shortened by 3 bases and J by 6 bases, with 10 bases between the two germline ends. The V gene's germline CDR1 is SGHKS and CDR2 YYEKEE (reference sequence). CDR3 length: 13 residues. A word on this clonotype: Its target is unknown.

TCRdb re-derived calls from the 5' RACE reads in MiXCR, one entry per CDR3 protein. The repertoire includes approximately 430,000 distinct CDR3 sequences, more than 20% of them detected once, and around 13% sits in the top ten. This receptor was identified in an adult woman who had mild COVID-19 (a few samples of this study predate the infection). Cell type and time point are not known. V is TRBV5-5 and J is TRBJ2-1; tentatively, D is TRBD1 (5 bases). The specimen was PBMCs or a T cell subset sorted from them (not recorded which). This CDR3 reads CASSSQGPNEQFF. CDR3 nucleotides: TGTGCCAGCAGCTCCCAGGGCCCCAATGAGCAGTTCTTC. Using reference TRBV5-5 and TRBJ2-1 for the parts outside the CDR3, the full variable domain is DAGVTQSPTHLIKTRGQQVTLRCSPISGHKSVSWYQQVLGQGPQFIFQYYEKEERGRGNFPDRFSARQFPNYSSELNVNALLLGDSALYLCASSSQGPNEQFFGPGTRLTVL.